This T cell receptor (beta chain) was obtained from a study of cytomegalovirus exposure and HLA in healthy donors. The PCR used 60 Vbeta and 13 Jbeta primers. Original data processing: Unique TCR beta chains totaled 65 million to 95 million in a later count, with roughly 11 million of them shared. Produced via immunoSEQ multiplex PCR; TCRdb's table is partial and in-frame only. Clonal size and the V and J genes are those of that table, whereas D and trimming came from the DNA. Of over 45,000 clones listed, about four fifths are singletons. Looked up from germline, CDR1 is SNHLY and CDR2 is FYNNEI. The CDR3 runs to 13 residues. V lost 7 bases and J lost 10; bases outside the gene matches: 7.

Sequencing was done on a sample of PBMCs. This receptor was identified in a boy between 10 and 17 years old in good health and CMV-seropositive. The chain links TRBV2 to TRBJ2-1; 10 nucleotides match TRBD2. DNA for the CDR3: TGTGCCAGCATCCGGACTAGCGGCCGCGAGCAGTTCTTC. It codes for CASIRTSGREQFF.